The 11 T cell receptor beta chains listed next were all sequenced from one sample in a study of long-term antiretroviral therapy in people with HIV. Running of the v3.0 immunoSEQ assay took place at survey level. Produced via immunoSEQ multiplex PCR; TCRdb's table is partial and in-frame only. Among under 15,000 clones listed, 82% were seen once. The sample was unsorted PBMCs, taken roughly 8.1 years after starting antiretroviral therapy. Receptor source: a man in his fifties with HIV.

This chain joins TRBV7-3 and TRBJ2-2, with D possibly matching TRBD1 (6 bases). This CDR3 has 14 residues. The ends were cut back, 5 bases at V and 7 bases at J, with 14 bases in the middle. The germline V gene has CDR1 SGHTA and CDR2 FQGTGA. CDR3 sequence: CASSPDRPDGELFF. The CDR3 nucleotides read TGTGCCAGCAGCCCGGACAGACCGGACGGGGAGCTGTTTTTT. The full variable domain, in which reference TRBV7-3 and TRBJ2-2 provide the parts outside the CDR3, is GAGVSQTPSNKVTEKGKYVELRCDPISGHTALYWYRQSLGQGPEFLIYFQGTGAADDSGLPNDRFFAVRPEGSVSTLKIQRTERGDSAVYLCASSPDRPDGELFFGEGSRLTVL.

This rearrangement joins TRBV5-6 to TRBJ2-3; tentatively, D is TRBD2 (6 bases). This CDR3 is 13 amino acids long. Germline V gives CDR1 SGHDT, CDR2 YYEEEE. Trimming left V 3 bases short and J 2 bases short, with 7 bases between. The CDR3 DNA reads TGTGCCAGCAGCTGGGGGGACACAGATACGCAGTATTTT. Residues: CASSWGDTDTQYF.

The rearrangement joins TRBV6-6 to TRBJ1-1; 10 bases are shared with TRBD1. CDR3 length: 16 residues. V shed 2 bases and J 2 bases; nucleotides not matched to a gene: 5. Germline V gene sequence: CDR1 MNHNY, CDR2 SVGAGI (reference sequence). The CDR3 spells CASSYPGDRGNTEAFF. CDR3 nucleotide sequence: TGTGCCAGCAGTTACCCGGGGGACAGGGGAAACACTGAAGCTTTCTTT.

The chain has TRBV6-5 and TRBJ1-2, with D hard to call. The germline CDR1 and CDR2 sequences are MNHEY and SVGAGI. V lost 0 bases and J lost 6, with 5 bases in between. The length of the CDR3 is 12 residues. CDR3 DNA sequence: TGTGCCAGCAGTTACTCCGGAGATGGCTACACCTTC. This gives the protein CASSYSGDGYTF.

This chain links TRBV6-5 with TRBJ2-7; D is undetermined. Trimming shortened V by 4 bases and J by 2 bases, and 9 bases separated the two germline ends. The CDR3 consists of 13 residues. The germline V gene encodes CDR1 MNHEY and CDR2 SVGAGI. DNA of the CDR3: TGTGCCAGCAGTTTCGGGTTGCCCTACGAGCAGTACTTC. It is translated as CASSFGLPYEQYF.

V gene TRBV29-1 combines with J gene TRBJ2-2; tentatively, D is TRBD1 (5 bases). This CDR3 region has 15 residues. Germline CDR1 SQVTM, CDR2 ANQGSEA. V was shortened by 7 bases and J by 3 bases, with 18 bases between the two germline ends. For the CDR3, the DNA is TGCAGCGCCGGTCCAGGGCTAGTAGACACCGGGGAGCTGTTTTTT. It translates to CSAGPGLVDTGELFF.

In this sample, this clone turned up a few times. The chain employs TRBV5-1 and TRBJ2-5; TRBD2 agrees at 10 bases. Germline CDR1 and CDR2: SGHRS and YFSETQ. The CDR3 sequence is 15 residues long. Germline trimming cut 6 bases from V and 1 base from J; bases unmatched to any gene: 6. The DNA for the CDR3 is TGCGCCAGCAATTTACTAGCGGGGTTCCAAGAGACCCAGTACTTC. This sequence encodes CASNLLAGFQETQYF.

The rearrangement joins TRBV5-5 to TRBJ1-1, with D maybe TRBD1 (5 bases). The germline V and J ends were trimmed by 3 bases and 8 bases, with 17 bases remaining between them. There are 14 residues in the CDR3. The V gene's germline CDR1 is SGHKS and CDR2 YYEKEE (reference sequence). The DNA of the CDR3 is TGTGCCAGCAGCTCGCGGGACCGTATCTCGGAAGCTTTCTTT. Translating it yields CASSSRDRISEAFF.

This clone appeared a single time. The chain recombines TRBV27 with TRBJ2-7; weak D call: TRBD1 (7 bases). Germline loops: CDR1 MNHEY, CDR2 SMNVEV (reference sequence). CDR3 length equals 17 residues. V lost 4 bases, J lost 7 bases, and 26 bases lay in between. The CDR3 region has the DNA TGTGCCAGCAGTTGGGATCCGGCGGGACAGCACATTGGGGAGCAGTACTTC. It specifies CASSWDPAGQHIGEQYF.

This chain joins TRBV29-1 and TRBJ2-7; tentatively, D is TRBD1 (6 bases). Trimming cost V 7 bases and J 5 bases, with 15 bases left between them. The germline CDR1 and CDR2 sequences are SQVTM and ANQGSEA. This CDR3 comprises 12 residues. Written as DNA, the CDR3 is TGCAGCGGTGCTACAGGGAGCAACGAGCAGTACTTC. Translating it yields CSGATGSNEQYF.

The chain recombines TRBV6-6 with TRBJ1-1; unclear D gene. CDR1 and CDR2 (germline): MNHNY, SVGAGI (reference sequence). The CDR3 runs 14 residues. Trimming took off 2 bases at V and 0 bases at J, with 7 bases between the two ends. The DNA for the CDR3 is TGTGCCAGCAGTTACGCGAACTTGAACACTGAAGCTTTCTTT. Protein: CASSYANLNTEAFF.